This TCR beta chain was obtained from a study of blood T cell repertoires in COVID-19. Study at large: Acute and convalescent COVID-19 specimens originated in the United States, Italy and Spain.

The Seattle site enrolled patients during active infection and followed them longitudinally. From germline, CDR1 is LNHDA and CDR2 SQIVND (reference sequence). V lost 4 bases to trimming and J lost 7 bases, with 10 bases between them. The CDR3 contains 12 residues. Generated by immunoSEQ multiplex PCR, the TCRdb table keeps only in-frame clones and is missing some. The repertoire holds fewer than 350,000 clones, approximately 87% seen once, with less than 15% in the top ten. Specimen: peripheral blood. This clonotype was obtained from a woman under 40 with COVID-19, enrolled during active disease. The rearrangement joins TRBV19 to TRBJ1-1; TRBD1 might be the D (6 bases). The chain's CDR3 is CASSTDSYEAFF. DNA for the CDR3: TGTGCCAGTAGTACGGACAGCTATGAAGCTTTCTTT.